One sample yielded the 22 T cell receptor beta chains listed below, sequenced in a study of blood T cells in healthy people across ages. A second about 7 to 12 cycle PCR used barcoded and J-beta primers. MiXCR, run by TCRdb on the 5' RACE reads, gives a single entry per CDR3 protein. The sample consists of about a million distinct CDR3 sequences, 48% of them appearing once. The sequenced material came from blood. These receptors were obtained from a man under 40 in good health.

J is TRBJ2-1 and V is TRBV11-1; 14 bases map to TRBD2. CDR3 length: 16 amino acids. V dropped 5 bases and J dropped 10; count of bases not matched to a gene: 10. Germline-derived CDR1 and CDR2 are SGHAT and FQDESV (reference sequence). The CDR3 loop reads CASSARGTSGGYEQFF. The CDR3 DNA is TGTGCCAGCAGCGCTCGTGGGACTAGCGGGGGTTACGAGCAGTTCTTC.

The genes are TRBV18 and TRBJ2-7, with TRBD2 identical over 14 bases. Germline assignment: CDR1 KGHSH and CDR2 LQKENI. There are 16 residues in the CDR3. V trimming: 4 bases; J trimming: 6 bases; junction bases outside the gene matches: 8. Written as DNA, the CDR3 is TGTGCCAGCTCACTTACGGGGACTAGCGGGGGAAGCGAGCAGTACTTC. It codes for CASSLTGTSGGSEQYF.

This clonotype was counted only a few times. The chain couples TRBV11-3 to TRBJ1-2; D not certain. This CDR3 is 14 amino acids long. Germline CDR1 and CDR2: SGHNT and YENEEA. Trimming took off 3 bases at V and 6 bases at J, with 14 bases between the two ends. In DNA, the CDR3 is TGTGCCAGCAGCTTCGCGGGCAAGAGGGATGGCTACACCTTC. Its translation: CASSFAGKRDGYTF. The entire variable domain, with the rest obtained from reference TRBV11-3 and TRBJ1-2, is as follows: EAGVVQSPRYKIIEKKQPVAFWCNPISGHNTLYWYLQNLGQGPELLIRYENEEAVDDSQLPKDRFSAERLKGVDSTLKIQPAELGDSAVYLCASSFAGKRDGYTFGSGTRLTVV.

This chain links TRBV7-2 with TRBJ2-7, with D perhaps TRBD1 (5 bases). V was shortened by 5 bases and J by 3 bases, with 14 bases between the two germline ends. Germline V gene lookup returns CDR1 SGHTA and CDR2 FQGNSA. The CDR3 loop spans 14 amino acids. The CDR3 nucleotides are TGTGCCAGCAGCGGCTTCGGCAGGGTCTACGAGCAGTACTTC. Amino acid sequence: CASSGFGRVYEQYF.

The V call is TRBV6-5, the J call TRBJ2-7; a possible D gene is TRBD1 (7 bases). Trimming shortened V by 6 bases and J by 4 bases, and 16 bases separated the two germline ends. The CDR3 is 14 amino acids. Germline CDR1 MNHEY, CDR2 SVGAGI. The CDR3 DNA follows: TGTGCCAGCAGCCGAGGCAGGGGGGTTTACGAGCAGTACTTC. It translates to CASSRGRGVYEQYF.

V usage is TRBV4-2 and J usage is TRBJ2-1; a possible D gene is TRBD2 (7 bases). The CDR3 extends over 17 amino acids. V was shortened by 1 base and J by 4 bases, with 17 bases between the two germline ends. The germline V gene encodes CDR1 LGHNA and CDR2 YNFKEQ. The CDR3 DNA sequence: TGTGCCAGCAGCCAAGGAAGGGGGGGGGGACCATACAATGAGCAGTTCTTC. Translating gives CASSQGRGGGPYNEQFF.

This chain joins TRBV29-1 and TRBJ2-5; possible D gene TRBD2, 5 bases. Germline CDR1 reads SQVTM; CDR2 reads ANQGSEA. The CDR3 is 12 residues long. Trimming left V 4 bases short and J 4 bases short, with 10 bases between. CDR3 protein: CSVGPSGETQYF. CDR3 DNA: TGCAGCGTTGGGCCCAGCGGAGAGACCCAGTACTTC.

The chain couples TRBV5-1 to TRBJ2-5; no reliable D call. Trimming removed 6 bases from V and 11 bases from J, with 17 bases in between. The germline V gene has CDR1 SGHRS and CDR2 YFSETQ. The length of the CDR3 is 12 residues. The CDR3 sequence is CASTEVAEEQYF. The CDR3 DNA sequence: TGCGCCAGCACCGAAGTAGCTGAGGAGCAGTACTTC.

This chain joins TRBV28 and TRBJ2-5; the D gene is possibly TRBD2 (6 bases). The V gene's germline CDR1 is MDHEN and CDR2 SYDVKM. The V end was cut by 7 bases, the J end by 3 bases, with 15 bases between. CDR3 size: 14 residues. CDR3 nucleotides: TGTGCCAGCACGGTAATTGGCGGGGAAGAGACCCAGTACTTC. Its translation: CASTVIGGEETQYF.

This clonotype came up a few times. The chain uses TRBV10-3 and TRBJ2-1; TRBD1 is a possible D gene (6 bases). The CDR3 runs to 14 residues. V gave up 3 bases and J gave up 1 base, with 7 bases separating them. Looked up from germline, CDR1 is ENHRY and CDR2 is SYGVKD. CDR3 protein: CAISERGSYNEQFF. CDR3 nucleotides: TGTGCCATCAGTGAAAGGGGGTCCTACAATGAGCAGTTCTTC.

This chain joins TRBV3-1 and TRBJ2-7; D unresolved. CDR1 and CDR2 (germline): LGHDT, YNNKEL (reference sequence). This CDR3 spans 13 amino acids. V lost 0 bases to trimming and J lost 7 bases, with 10 bases between them. The CDR3 DNA reads TGTGCCAGCAGCCAAGAGGGTCGGAGAGAGCAGTACTTC. As protein: CASSQEGRREQYF.

This clonotype has more than one count but fewer than ten. V usage is TRBV27 and J usage is TRBJ2-7; 8 positions agree with TRBD1. Germline lookup yields CDR1 MNHEY and CDR2 SMNVEV (reference sequence). This CDR3 spans 14 amino acids. After removal of 4 bases from V and 5 bases from J, the junction contained 7 bases not matched to a gene. Here the CDR3 reads CASSSRTGWNEQYF. DNA for the CDR3: TGTGCCAGCAGTTCTCGGACAGGGTGGAACGAGCAGTACTTC.

V gene TRBV12-3 or TRBV12-4 combines with J gene TRBJ1-5; D call uncertain. The CDR3 is made up of 15 amino acids. Trimming pared 6 bases from V and 4 bases from J, leaving 16 bases between. The CDR3 loop reads CASSQDLERNQPQHF. The CDR3 region has the DNA TGTGCCAGCAGCCAGGACTTAGAGAGGAATCAGCCCCAGCATTTT.

This clonotype was picked up a small number of times. V usage is TRBV7-2 and J usage is TRBJ1-6, with D possibly TRBD1 on 6 matching bases. Between the trimmed V and J ends, which lost 5 bases and 5 bases, there was a span of 13 bases. CDR1 and CDR2 from the germline V gene are SGHTA and FQGNSA. This CDR3 comprises 15 residues. The CDR3 is CASSLPGADNSPLHF. CDR3 nucleotide sequence: TGTGCCAGCAGCCTCCCGGGGGCGGATAATTCACCCCTCCACTTT.

The chain links TRBV20-1 to TRBJ1-1, with D uncertain. Germline CDR1 DFQATT, CDR2 SNEGSKA (reference sequence). The ends were cut back, 1 base at V and 6 bases at J, with 9 bases in the middle. The CDR3 is made up of 12 amino acids. CDR3 nucleotides: TGCAGTGCTAGAGGTACGGGAGCTGAAGCTTTCTTT. Residues: CSARGTGAEAFF.

The chain recombines TRBV10-2 with TRBJ1-6; D is ambiguous. Germline CDR1 and CDR2: WSHSY and SAAADI. V gave up 1 base and J gave up 10 bases, with 8 bases separating them. CDR3 size: 13 residues. Written as DNA, the CDR3 is TGCGCCAGCAGTGAGTGGGGTAACTCACCCCTCCACTTT. Translation: CASSEWGNSPLHF.

Remarks on this clonotype: One end of the junction varies from germline; a read error may be responsible. The chain is built from TRBV18 and TRBJ2-4; tentatively, D is TRBD1 (5 bases). The J call may be mistaken, given a closer DNA end match to TRBJ2-7. Germline V gene sequence: CDR1 KGHSH, CDR2 LQKENI. The CDR3 runs 15 residues. The CDR3 loop reads CAGSPSPGSVYEQYF. The CDR3 DNA reads as TGTGCCGGCTCACCATCTCCAGGGTCAGTATACGAGCAGTACTTC.

This clonotype was counted at least ten times. The chain links TRBV7-8 to TRBJ1-2; no definite D call. Deletions cut 5 bases from V and 4 bases from J, with 14 bases between. The length of the CDR3 is 14 residues. The V gene's germline CDR1 is SGHVS and CDR2 FQNEAQ. This CDR3 reads CASSQEVRGYGYTF. DNA of the CDR3: TGTGCCAGCAGCCAAGAAGTCCGGGGCTATGGCTACACCTTC.

This chain uses TRBV6-1 with TRBJ2-5; D possibly corresponds to TRBD2 (5 bases). The J call may be wrong; the DNA end is better matched by TRBJ2-7. CDR1 is MNHNS and CDR2 is SASEGT in the germline V gene. CDR3 length: 15 amino acids. This CDR3 reads CASSDPDSGILEQYF. The CDR3, as DNA: TGTGCCAGCAGTGACCCGGACTCCGGGATTCTCGAGCAGTACTTC.

This clonotype was counted once. The chain carries TRBV7-9 and TRBJ2-1, with D perhaps matching TRBD2 (7 bases). V lost 5 bases and J 4 bases, leaving 24 bases between the germline ends. The germline V gene encodes CDR1 SEHNR and CDR2 FQNEAQ (reference sequence). The CDR3 contains 18 residues. The CDR3 region has the DNA TGTGCCAGCAGCCAACCCCTGACTGGGGGGGGCCATTACAATGAGCAGTTCTTC. This sequence encodes CASSQPLTGGGHYNEQFF.

This chain's CDR3 is CASSLNFNSEKLFF. The CDR3 DNA is TGTGCCAGCAGCTTAAATTTTAACAGTGAAAAACTGTTTTTT. V is TRBV7-2 and J is TRBJ1-4; D ambiguous. The CDR3 covers 14 residues. Germline V CDR1 and CDR2: SGHTA, FQGNSA. The V end was cut by 2 bases, the J end by 7 bases, with 11 bases between.

This clonotype was seen a handful of times. The rearrangement uses TRBV7-9 and TRBJ1-2; D might be TRBD1 (5 bases). There are 15 residues in the CDR3. Trimming pared 4 bases from V and 2 bases from J, leaving 14 bases between. From germline, CDR1 is SEHNR and CDR2 FQNEAQ (reference sequence). CDR3 sequence (DNA): TGTGCCAGCAGCTCCCAGGGTCTCGAGAACTATGGCTACACCTTC. Protein product: CASSSQGLENYGYTF.